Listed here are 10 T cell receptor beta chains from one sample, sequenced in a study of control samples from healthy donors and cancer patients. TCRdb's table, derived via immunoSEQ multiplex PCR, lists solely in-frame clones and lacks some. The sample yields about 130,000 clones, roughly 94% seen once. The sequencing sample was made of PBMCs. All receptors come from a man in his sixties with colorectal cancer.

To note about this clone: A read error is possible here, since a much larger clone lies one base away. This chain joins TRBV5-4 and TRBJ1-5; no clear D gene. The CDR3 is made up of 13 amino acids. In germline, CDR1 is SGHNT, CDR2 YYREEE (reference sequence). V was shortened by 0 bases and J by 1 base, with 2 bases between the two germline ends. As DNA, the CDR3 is TGTGCCAGCAGCTTGGAGAGCAATCAGCCCCAGCATTTT. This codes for CASSLESNQPQHF.

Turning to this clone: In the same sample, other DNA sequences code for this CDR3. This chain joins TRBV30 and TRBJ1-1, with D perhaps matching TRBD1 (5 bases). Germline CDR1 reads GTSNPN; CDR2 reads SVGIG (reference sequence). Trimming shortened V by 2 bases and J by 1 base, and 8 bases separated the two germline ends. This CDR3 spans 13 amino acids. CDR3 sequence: CAWSRQGNTEAFF. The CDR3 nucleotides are TGTGCCTGGAGTAGGCAGGGGAACACTGAAGCTTTCTTT.

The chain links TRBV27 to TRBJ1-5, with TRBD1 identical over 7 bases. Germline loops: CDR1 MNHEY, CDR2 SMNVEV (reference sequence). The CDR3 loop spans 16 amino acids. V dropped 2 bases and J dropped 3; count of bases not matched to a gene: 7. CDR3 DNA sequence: TGTGCCAGCAGTTTAAGGGGGCGAGGAAACAATCAGCCCCAGCATTTT. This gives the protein CASSLRGRGNNQPQHF.

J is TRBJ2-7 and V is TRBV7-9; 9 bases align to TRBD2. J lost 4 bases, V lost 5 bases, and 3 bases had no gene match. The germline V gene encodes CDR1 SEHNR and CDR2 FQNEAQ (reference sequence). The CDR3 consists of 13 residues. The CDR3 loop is CASSRSGGYEQYF. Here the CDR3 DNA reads TGTGCCAGCAGCCGTAGCGGGGGTTACGAGCAGTACTTC.

CDR3 in amino acids: CAIRRDTDTGELFF. CDR3 DNA sequence: TGTGCCATCAGGAGGGACACCGACACCGGGGAGCTGTTTTTT. The chain uses TRBV10-3 and TRBJ2-2, with D possibly being TRBD1 (6 bases). Germline V gene sequence: CDR1 ENHRY, CDR2 SYGVKD. The V end lost 6 bases, the J end lost 3 bases, and 11 bases lay between the germline ends. The CDR3 consists of 14 residues.

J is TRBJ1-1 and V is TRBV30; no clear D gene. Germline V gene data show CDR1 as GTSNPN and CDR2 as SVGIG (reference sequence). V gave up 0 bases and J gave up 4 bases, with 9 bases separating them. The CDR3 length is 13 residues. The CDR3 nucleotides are TGTGCCTGGAGTGTAGGAGGATTCACTGAAGCTTTCTTT. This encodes CAWSVGGFTEAFF.

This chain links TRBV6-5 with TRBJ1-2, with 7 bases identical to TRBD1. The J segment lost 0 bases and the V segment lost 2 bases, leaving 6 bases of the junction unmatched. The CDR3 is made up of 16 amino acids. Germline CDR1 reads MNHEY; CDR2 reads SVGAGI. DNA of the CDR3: TGTGCCAGCAGTTACGCCTGGGACAGAACTAACTATGGCTACACCTTC. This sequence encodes CASSYAWDRTNYGYTF.

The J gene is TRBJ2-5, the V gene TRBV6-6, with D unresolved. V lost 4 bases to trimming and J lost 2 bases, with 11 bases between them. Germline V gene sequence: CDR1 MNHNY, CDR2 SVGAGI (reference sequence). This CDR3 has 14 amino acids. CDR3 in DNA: TGTGCCAGCAGTTTTGGGCAAACTCAAGAGACCCAGTACTTC. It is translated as CASSFGQTQETQYF.

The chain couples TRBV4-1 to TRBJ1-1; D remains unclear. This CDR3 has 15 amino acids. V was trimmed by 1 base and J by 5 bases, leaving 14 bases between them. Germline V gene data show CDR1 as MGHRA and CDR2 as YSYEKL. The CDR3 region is CASSQGSATGTEAFF. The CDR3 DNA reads TGCGCCAGCAGCCAAGGGTCCGCGACGGGGACTGAAGCTTTCTTT.

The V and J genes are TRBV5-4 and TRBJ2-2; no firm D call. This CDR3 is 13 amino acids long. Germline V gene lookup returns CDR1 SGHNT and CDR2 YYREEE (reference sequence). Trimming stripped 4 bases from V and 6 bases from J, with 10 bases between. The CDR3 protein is CASSPDSSGELFF. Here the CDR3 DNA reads TGTGCCAGCAGCCCCGATAGCTCCGGGGAGCTGTTTTTT.